The text below deals with one T cell receptor (beta chain). Using immunoSEQ multiplex PCR, the repertoire was profiled, and TCRdb retains in-frame clones only, with some absent. The profile shows about 250,000 clones, approximately 90% of them singletons. Clinical histories supplied by participants themselves formed the basis of cohort assignment. Resolution of symptoms, clearance, or two negative PCRs was present in recovered Cohort 3 donors. This sample stems from a study of blood T cell repertoires in COVID-19. The CDR3 runs 15 residues. The germline gives CDR1 MNHEY, CDR2 SVGAGI. Trimming cost V 6 bases and J 9 bases; bases outside gene matches: 14.

This receptor was identified in a man younger than 30 who had recovered from COVID-19. V usage is TRBV6-5 and J usage is TRBJ1-5; 7 nucleotides match TRBD1. The sequenced sample consisted of PBMCs or T cells enriched from blood (not recorded which). The CDR3 spells CASSAGTALSVPQHF. CDR3 DNA: TGTGCCAGCAGCGCCGGGACAGCCCTTAGTGTGCCCCAGCATTTT.